This TCR beta chain was sequenced for a study of CD8 T cells in Susac syndrome. The RNA input was roughly 0.45 to 1 ug, and it was reverse transcribed with random hexamers. Multiplex immunoSEQ PCR targeted 54 Vbeta and 13 Jbeta TCR beta segments. TCRdb re-analysed the immunoSEQ multiplex PCR reads in MiXCR, keeping a single row per CDR3 protein. The sample holds roughly 200,000 distinct CDR3 sequences, about 94% seen once. Germline V gene data show CDR1 as SEHNR and CDR2 as FQNEAQ (reference sequence). The CDR3 length is 15 residues. The V end was cut by 2 bases, the J end by 2 bases, with 12 bases between. A single count supports this clonotype. TEMRA cells were enriched by FACS, while CD8+ and CD4+ T cells were obtained through a negative isolation that was performed magnetically.

Sequencing was carried out using CD4+ T cells from PBMCs. This receptor was identified in a human donor in good health. This chain connects TRBV7-9 to TRBJ1-1; D is ambiguous. CDR3 region: CASSLSGVGNTEAFF. CDR3 DNA: TGTGCCAGCAGCTTAAGCGGGGTAGGTAACACTGAAGCTTTCTTT. Supplemented by reference TRBV7-9 and TRBJ1-1, the full variable domain reads DTGVSQNPRHKITKRGQNVTFRCDPISEHNRLYWYRQTLGQGPEFLTYFQNEAQLEKSRLLSDRFSAERPKGSFSTLEIQRTEQGDSAMYLCASSLSGVGNTEAFFGQGTRLTVV.